This entry lists 17 T cell receptor beta chains sequenced from one sample in a study of response to subunit inactivated influenza vaccine. TCRdb re-called the RT-PCR reads through MiXCR, storing one row per CDR3 protein. Of about 650,000 distinct CDR3 sequences listed, about 14% are singletons. The source was PBMCs from blood, collected roughly 2 weeks before vaccination. These receptors were obtained from a man between 50 and 59 years old who received an inactivated influenza vaccine.

The CDR3 coding sequence is TGTGCCAGCAGCTTAGTATCCTCGGCATTAACAGAGTCTGGGGCCAACGTCCTGACTTTC. It specifies CASSLVSSALTESGANVLTF. The chain carries TRBV11-2 and TRBJ2-6; D unclear. V was cut by 1 base and J by 1 base, with 20 bases left in between. The CDR3 loop spans 20 amino acids. The germline gives CDR1 SGHAT, CDR2 FQNNGV.

A few counts support this clonotype. This rearrangement joins TRBV6-2 or TRBV6-3 to TRBJ2-5; TRBD2 aligns across 11 bases. CDR3 length: 16 residues. Germline V gene lookup returns CDR1 MNHEY and CDR2 SVGEGT. After removal of 0 bases from V and 7 bases from J, the junction contained 7 bases not matched to a gene. This chain's CDR3 is CASSYSLAGGVVTQYF. The CDR3, as DNA: TGTGCCAGCAGTTACTCTCTAGCGGGAGGTGTGGTGACCCAGTACTTC.

This clonotype was counted a few times. V is TRBV18 and J is TRBJ1-3; D is unclear. V lost 5 bases and J lost 0, with 17 bases in between. CDR3 length: 17 residues. Germline-derived CDR1 and CDR2 are KGHSH and LQKENI. CDR3 amino acids: CASSGLAQLSSGNTIYF. The CDR3 nucleotides are TGTGCCAGCTCAGGGCTTGCGCAGCTAAGCTCTGGAAACACCATATATTTT. Combining the CDR3 with reference TRBV18 and TRBJ1-3 gives the whole variable domain NAGVMQNPRHLVRRRGQEARLRCSPMKGHSHVYWYRQLPEEGLKFMVYLQKENIIDESGMPKERFSAEFPKEGPSILRIQQVVRGDSAAYFCASSGLAQLSSGNTIYFGEGSWLTVV.

This chain links TRBV10-3 with TRBJ2-7, with a weak D call TRBD2 (6 bases). CDR1 is ENHRY and CDR2 is SYGVKD in the germline V gene. Trimming removed 4 bases at V and 4 bases at J, with 11 bases between. The CDR3 runs 13 residues. The CDR3 protein is CAISAGETYEQYF. The CDR3 bases are TGTGCCATCAGTGCGGGGGAAACTTACGAGCAGTACTTC.

This clonotype was counted only a few times. V and J are TRBV5-1 and TRBJ2-1; possibly TRBD1 or TRBD2 for D (5 bases each). The germline gives CDR1 SGHRS, CDR2 YFSETQ. Trimming cost V 6 bases and J 9 bases, with 19 bases left between them. The CDR3 spans 14 residues. The DNA for the CDR3 is TGCGCCAGCATCCCACAGGCGACTGGGGGTGAGCAGTTCTTC. Translated: CASIPQATGGEQFF.

J is TRBJ2-7 and V is TRBV12-3 or TRBV12-4; D possibly matches TRBD1 or TRBD2 (5 bases each). V was cut by 8 bases and J by 6 bases, with 17 bases left in between. The length of the CDR3 is 13 residues. The DNA of the CDR3 is TGTGCCAGCCGTGGGGACCCGACCCCCGAGCAGTACTTC. Translated: CASRGDPTPEQYF.

This clonotype was found a few times. J is TRBJ2-7 and V is TRBV4-1; 8 bases are shared with TRBD1. This CDR3 is 16 amino acids long. V lost 0 bases and J lost 9; bases outside the gene matches: 13. Per germline, CDR1 MGHRA and CDR2 YSYEKL. CDR3 coding DNA: TGCGCCAGCAGCCAAGATACAAGGACAGGGCCCACTAGGCAGTACTTC. Translation: CASSQDTRTGPTRQYF.

CDR3 in DNA: TGCGCCAGCAGCTTGAATCCAGGGGGCCGGGAGACCCAGTACTTC. This sequence encodes CASSLNPGGRETQYF. This sequence joins TRBV5-1 and TRBJ2-5; 8 bases line up with TRBD1. The germline V gene encodes CDR1 SGHRS and CDR2 YFSETQ. The J segment lost 5 bases and the V segment lost 1 base, leaving 7 bases of the junction unmatched. CDR3 length equals 15 residues.

The genes are TRBV12-3 or TRBV12-4 and TRBJ1-2, with unresolved D. The CDR3 length is 12 residues. Trimming took 4 bases from V and 6 from J, leaving 9 bases between them. This CDR3 reads CASSSPTDGYTF. The CDR3 nucleotides read TGTGCCAGCAGTTCCCCGACTGATGGCTACACCTTC.

This clonotype has a handful of counts. The CDR3 reads CASSPTTTNYEQYF. CDR3 coding DNA: TGTGCCAGCAGCCCCACGACTACAAACTACGAGCAGTACTTC. V is TRBV6-2 or TRBV6-3 and J is TRBJ2-7; possibly TRBD2 for D (5 bases). The V end was cut by 6 bases, the J end by 3 bases, with 15 bases between. This CDR3 has 14 residues. Germline V gene data show CDR1 as MNHEY and CDR2 as SVGEGT.

This clonotype showed up just a few times. The rearrangement uses TRBV7-2 and TRBJ2-3; the match to TRBD2 covers 9 bases. V was clipped by 3 bases and J by 1 base; unmatched bases: 8. Germline V CDR1 and CDR2: SGHTA, FQGNSA. The length of the CDR3 is 17 residues. The CDR3 region has the DNA TGTGCCAGCAGCTTGACCGCGGGAGGGAGGGGCACAGATACGCAGTATTTT. Protein product: CASSLTAGGRGTDTQYF.

This chain uses TRBV5-6 with TRBJ1-4; D not certain. The CDR3 runs 12 residues. CDR1 SGHDT and CDR2 YYEEEE come from the germline V gene. V lost 4 bases, J lost 8 bases, and 9 bases lay in between. In DNA, the CDR3 is TGTGCCAGCAGCCTCTTCGCGGAAAAACTGTTTTTT. It codes for CASSLFAEKLFF.

This chain joins TRBV12-3 or TRBV12-4 and TRBJ2-1; 12 bases fit TRBD2. The CDR3 length is 15 residues. The junction had 7 bases not matched to a gene; V was cut back by 5 bases and J by 8 bases. The CDR3 sequence: CASSPTSGGHYEQFF. DNA for the CDR3: TGTGCCAGCAGTCCCACTAGCGGGGGGCACTATGAGCAGTTCTTC.

This clonotype was counted many times. This CDR3 reads CASSRRQGGYEQYF. In DNA, the CDR3 is TGTGCCAGCAGCCGCCGCCAGGGTGGGTACGAGCAGTACTTC. The V gene is TRBV6-2 or TRBV6-3, the J gene TRBJ2-7; possibly TRBD1 for D (5 bases). CDR1 and CDR2 from the germline V gene are MNHEY and SVGEGT. This CDR3 region has 14 residues. Between the trimmed V and J ends, which lost 6 bases and 4 bases, there was a span of 16 bases.

The chain couples TRBV28 to TRBJ1-1; D not certain. Germline loops: CDR1 MDHEN, CDR2 SYDVKM. Trimming pared 1 base from V and 0 bases from J, leaving 12 bases between. The CDR3 consists of 16 residues. DNA for the CDR3: TGTGCCAGCAGTTTATACGGCGCAATCATGAACACTGAAGCTTTCTTT. Encoded protein: CASSLYGAIMNTEAFF.

The J gene is TRBJ2-1, the V gene TRBV9; TRBD2 matches 10 bases. With V trimmed by 4 bases and J by 5 bases, 6 bases remained unmatched. CDR3 size: 15 residues. Per the germline V gene, CDR1 is SGDLS and CDR2 is YYNGEE. CDR3 loop: CASSTGLAMNNEQFF. The DNA of the CDR3 is TGTGCCAGCAGCACGGGACTAGCGATGAACAATGAGCAGTTCTTC.

The rearrangement joins TRBV20-1 to TRBJ2-7; no reliable D call. V lost 3 bases and J lost 4, with 10 bases in between. This CDR3 region has 12 residues. The V gene's germline CDR1 is DFQATT and CDR2 SNEGSKA (reference sequence). In nucleotides, the CDR3 is TGCAGTGCTAGCCCAGATGGATACGAGCAGTACTTC. Translating it yields CSASPDGYEQYF.